A single T cell receptor beta chain is shown here with its context. The data belong to a study of T cells in Graves' hyperthyroidism and ophthalmopathy. Study summary: Peripheral blood collection took place at initial diagnosis, before any treatment.

The germline V gene encodes CDR1 SEHNR and CDR2 FQNEAQ (reference sequence). The J segment lost 6 bases and the V segment lost 5 bases, leaving 14 bases of the junction unmatched. The CDR3 sequence is 16 residues long. Amplification of TCR beta CDR3 regions was performed using RNA transcripts as template. With the HTBI primer set, the TCR CDR3 went through a first round of RT-PCR. MiXCR, applied by TCRdb to the multiplex PCR reads, yields one record per CDR3 protein. The table records about 740,000 distinct CDR3 sequences, roughly 15% of them present only once. The receptor's source is a woman between 18 and 29 years old with Graves' hyperthyroidism. Source material: blood. The chain has TRBV7-9 and TRBJ2-3; TRBD1 aligns across 7 bases. For the CDR3, the DNA is TGTGCCAGCAGCCCCGGAGAGGGGGCGCGATCGGATACGCAGTATTTT. Its protein product is CASSPGEGARSDTQYF.